This T cell receptor beta chain was sequenced in a study of blood T cell repertoires in COVID-19. Whole-study context: The study drew acute and convalescent COVID-19 samples from the United States, Italy and Spain.

In this sample, this clone turned up a few times. The protocol was immunoSEQ multiplex PCR, while the TCRdb copy is restricted to in-frame clones and leaves out a portion. Of over 150,000 clones listed, about 85% are singletons. Patients at the Seattle site were enrolled during active infection and followed longitudinally. The source material was peripheral blood. The TCR was taken from a man aged 55 to 70 with COVID-19, enrolled during active disease.

DNA for the CDR3: TGTGCCAGCAGCTTGGCTTTCGGGAGGTCGGAAGCTTTCTTT. Translation gives CASSLAFGRSEAFF. V is TRBV5-8 and J is TRBJ1-1; D is uncertain. The germline V gene encodes CDR1 SGHTS and CDR2 YDEGEE. The length of the CDR3 is 14 residues. V was clipped by 0 bases and J by 8 bases, with 14 bases between them.